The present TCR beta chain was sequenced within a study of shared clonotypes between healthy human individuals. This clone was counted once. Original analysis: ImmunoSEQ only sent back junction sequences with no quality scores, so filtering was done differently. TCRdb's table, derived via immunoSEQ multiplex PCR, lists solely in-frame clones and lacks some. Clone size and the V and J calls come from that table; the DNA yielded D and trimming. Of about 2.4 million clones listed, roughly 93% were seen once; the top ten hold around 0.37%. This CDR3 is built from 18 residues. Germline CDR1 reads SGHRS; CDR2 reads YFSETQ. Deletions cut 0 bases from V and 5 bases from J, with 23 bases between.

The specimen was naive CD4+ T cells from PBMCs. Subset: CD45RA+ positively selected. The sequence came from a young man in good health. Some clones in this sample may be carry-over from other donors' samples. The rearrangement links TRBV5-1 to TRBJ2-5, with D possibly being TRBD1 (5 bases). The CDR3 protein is CASSLGLESSMGRETQYF. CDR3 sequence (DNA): TGCGCCAGCAGCTTGGGTCTAGAATCGAGCATGGGGCGGGAGACCCAGTACTTC.